This passage covers 30 T cell receptor beta chains from one sample sequenced in a study of CD8+ T cells in alopecia areata. Extracted RNA was reverse transcribed, and the resulting cDNA served as sequencing template. Method: immunoSEQ multiplex PCR; TCRdb's copy keeps in-frame clones and lacks some. The sample gives approximately 100,000 clones, roughly two fifths of which show up once; about 0.79% is in the top ten. Sequenced sample: CD4+ T cells sorted from blood. These receptors originate from a human donor with alopecia areata.

The chain links TRBV29-1 to TRBJ2-4; D is ambiguous. Trimming stripped 7 bases from V and 3 bases from J, with 7 bases between. Germline loops: CDR1 SQVTM, CDR2 ANQGSEA. The CDR3 sequence is 11 residues long. CDR3 DNA sequence: TGCAGCGGTGGTGGCAAAAACATTCAGTACTTC. This translates into CSGGGKNIQYF.

The chain uses TRBV30 and TRBJ2-3; D gene uncertain. The CDR3 loop spans 10 amino acids. CDR1 GTSNPN and CDR2 SVGIG come from the germline V gene (reference sequence). Trimming took 8 bases from V and 0 from J, leaving 3 bases between them. Here the CDR3 reads CALSTDTQYF. The CDR3 DNA follows: TGTGCCCTCAGCACAGATACGCAGTATTTT.

A few counts support this clone. In nucleotides, the CDR3 is TGTGCCAGCAGTTCACCCCTATGGGACAGGGCTGGCTACACCTTC. This codes for CASSSPLWDRAGYTF. This chain links TRBV28 with TRBJ1-2, with 9 bases that match TRBD1. This CDR3 has 15 residues. Germline lookup yields CDR1 MDHEN and CDR2 SYDVKM. Trimming cost V 4 bases and J 7 bases; bases outside gene matches: 10.

Concerning this clone: The same CDR3 arises from other DNA sequences in this sample as well. This chain uses TRBV30 with TRBJ1-5; D uncertain. The V end lost 2 bases, the J end lost 4 bases, and 9 bases lay between the germline ends. The CDR3 covers 13 residues. Germline CDR1 GTSNPN, CDR2 SVGIG (reference sequence). The CDR3 nucleotides are TGTGCCTGGAGTCTCCAAGGGAATCAGCCCCAGCATTTT. Protein product: CAWSLQGNQPQHF.

The chain combines TRBV29-1 with TRBJ2-7; 9 bases agree with TRBD2. Germline lookup yields CDR1 SQVTM and CDR2 ANQGSEA. CDR3 size: 15 residues. V was clipped by 6 bases and J by 2 bases; unmatched bases: 11. In nucleotides, the CDR3 is TGCAGCGTGAATACTAGAGCGGGGGGTACCTACGAGCAGTACTTC. This translates into CSVNTRAGGTYEQYF.

The chain joins TRBV29-1 to TRBJ1-6; no reliable D call. V was trimmed by 7 bases and J by 0 bases, leaving 13 bases between them. The CDR3 is made up of 15 amino acids. Germline assignment: CDR1 SQVTM and CDR2 ANQGSEA. The CDR3 protein is CSASRTSSYNSPLHF. The CDR3 bases are TGCAGCGCTTCCCGGACCAGCTCCTATAATTCACCCCTCCACTTT. Full variable domain (remainder filled in from reference TRBV29-1 and TRBJ1-6): SAVISQKPSRDICQRGTSLTIQCQVDSQVTMMFWYRQQPGQSLTLIATANQGSEATYESGFVIDKFPISRPNLTFSTLTVSNMSPEDSSIYLCSASRTSSYNSPLHFGNGTRLTVT.

The V and J genes are TRBV5-6 and TRBJ1-2; the D is unclear. V lost 1 base and J 4 bases, leaving 5 bases between the germline ends. Looked up from germline, CDR1 is SGHDT and CDR2 is YYEEEE. The CDR3 runs to 12 residues. The CDR3 protein is CASSLTTYGYTF. In nucleotides, the CDR3 is TGTGCCAGCAGCTTGACGACCTATGGCTACACCTTC.

The chain is built from TRBV29-1 and TRBJ1-3; D is uncertain. The CDR3 length is 13 residues. The V gene lost 7 bases and the J gene lost 0 bases, with 10 bases spanning the gap. CDR1 and CDR2 from the germline V gene are SQVTM and ANQGSEA. CDR3: CSADALSGNTIYF. DNA for the CDR3: TGCAGCGCGGACGCCCTCTCTGGAAACACCATATATTTT.

This chain uses TRBV9 with TRBJ2-1; D is undetermined. CDR1 and CDR2 (germline): SGDLS, YYNGEE. Trimming stripped 1 base from V and 8 bases from J, with 13 bases between. CDR3 length: 14 amino acids. The CDR3 nucleotides are TGTGCCAGCAGCGTAATGGGTGCCGGCGATGAGCAGTTCTTC. It is translated as CASSVMGAGDEQFF.

V and J are TRBV29-1 and TRBJ2-2; D not resolved. In germline, CDR1 is SQVTM, CDR2 ANQGSEA. The CDR3 is 12 amino acids. Trimming pared 6 bases from V and 7 bases from J, leaving 12 bases between. Written as DNA, the CDR3 is TGCAGCGTAAGGATGGGCGGCGGGGAGCTGTTTTTT. Translated, it gives CSVRMGGGELFF.

The rearrangement joins TRBV29-1 to TRBJ2-3; D uncertain. V was trimmed by 7 bases and J by 0 bases, leaving 14 bases between them. The CDR3 loop spans 14 amino acids. Germline CDR1 reads SQVTM; CDR2 reads ANQGSEA. CDR3 sequence reads: CSAEGRISTDTQYF. CDR3 nucleotide sequence: TGCAGCGCCGAAGGACGGATAAGCACAGATACGCAGTATTTT.

The rearrangement uses TRBV30 and TRBJ1-5, with D possibly matching TRBD1 (5 bases). This CDR3 region has 13 residues. Germline V lookup: CDR1 GTSNPN, CDR2 SVGIG (reference sequence). Trimming cost V 3 bases and J 5 bases, with 11 bases left between them. The CDR3 reads CAWSLDRDQPQHF. The CDR3 DNA sequence: TGTGCCTGGAGCCTTGACAGAGATCAGCCCCAGCATTTT.

This clone was seen more than once but under ten times. The gene calls are TRBV30 and TRBJ2-7, with D possibly matching TRBD2 (6 bases). From germline, CDR1 is GTSNPN and CDR2 SVGIG (reference sequence). The length of the CDR3 is 13 residues. V lost 4 bases, J lost 3 bases, and 13 bases lay in between. CDR3 in DNA: TGTGCCTGGACCGCCGGGAGTGTCTACGAGCAGTACTTC. Translating it yields CAWTAGSVYEQYF.

The chain couples TRBV11-2 to TRBJ2-1; D gene unclear. Germline CDR1 and CDR2: SGHAT and FQNNGV. V was clipped by 4 bases and J by 8 bases, with 21 bases between them. The CDR3 runs 16 residues. Here the CDR3 DNA reads TGTGCCAGCAGCTCCCCGACTGTTCCTGGTTTCTATGAGCAGTTCTTC. This gives the protein CASSSPTVPGFYEQFF. The full variable domain, rest sourced from reference TRBV11-2 and TRBJ2-1, is EAGVAQSPRYKIIEKRQSVAFWCNPISGHATLYWYQQILGQGPKLLIQFQNNGVVDDSQLPKDRFSAERLKGVDSTLKIQPAKLEDSAVYLCASSSPTVPGFYEQFFGPGTRLTVL.

This chain connects TRBV18 to TRBJ2-7, with unresolved D. There are 12 residues in the CDR3. CDR1 KGHSH and CDR2 LQKENI come from the germline V gene. Trimming removed 3 bases from V and 3 bases from J, with 6 bases in between. The CDR3 is CASSPSYYEQYF. The DNA of the CDR3 is TGTGCCAGCTCACCCAGTTACTACGAGCAGTACTTC. Full variable domain (missing parts from reference TRBV18 and TRBJ2-7): NAGVMQNPRHLVRRRGQEARLRCSPMKGHSHVYWYRQLPEEGLKFMVYLQKENIIDESGMPKERFSAEFPKEGPSILRIQQVVRGDSAAYFCASSPSYYEQYFGPGTRLTVT.

This clone was seen a handful of times. The V and J genes are TRBV27 and TRBJ1-1; no clear D. The V gene's germline CDR1 is MNHEY and CDR2 SMNVEV (reference sequence). The CDR3 covers 16 residues. The V end lost 5 bases, the J end lost 0 bases, and 16 bases lay between the germline ends. CDR3 coding DNA: TGTGCCAGCAGTCCTCTCGAAACTGGTATGAACACTGAAGCTTTCTTT. Residues: CASSPLETGMNTEAFF.

The chain combines TRBV29-1 with TRBJ1-1; D remains unclear. The ends were cut back, 1 base at V and 1 base at J, with 4 bases in the middle. This CDR3 is 12 amino acids long. CDR1 and CDR2 (germline): SQVTM, ANQGSEA. CDR3 sequence reads: CSVEGGNTEAFF. CDR3 in DNA: TGCAGCGTTGAAGGAGGGAACACTGAAGCTTTCTTT.

The chain couples TRBV5-1 to TRBJ2-1; TRBD2 might be the D (5 bases). This CDR3 contains 15 residues. Germline CDR1 SGHRS, CDR2 YFSETQ. V lost 1 base and J lost 0, with 8 bases in between. The CDR3 DNA is TGCGCCAGCAGCTTGAGCGGTACCTCCTACAATGAGCAGTTCTTC. Translating it yields CASSLSGTSYNEQFF.

The V gene is TRBV14, the J gene TRBJ2-3, with 9 bases that match TRBD2. Germline CDR1 and CDR2: SGHDN and FVKESK. V lost 4 bases to trimming and J lost 1 base; unmatched junction nucleotides: 6. This CDR3 spans 16 amino acids. CDR3 loop: CASSPVAGVRTDTQYF. The CDR3 DNA is TGTGCCAGCAGCCCGGTAGCGGGAGTGCGCACAGATACGCAGTATTTT.

This clone was observed a handful of times. The chain combines TRBV2 with TRBJ1-6, with no clear D. The CDR3 has 13 amino acids. V lost 6 bases to trimming and J lost 9 bases, with 12 bases between them. The germline V gene encodes CDR1 SNHLY and CDR2 FYNNEI. CDR3 sequence reads: CASSESHRSPLHF. The CDR3, as DNA: TGTGCCAGCAGCGAGAGTCATCGTTCACCCCTCCACTTT.

This clone has just a few counts. Different DNA sequences within this sample yield the same CDR3. The rearrangement links TRBV29-1 to TRBJ1-5; D gene unclear. The germline gives CDR1 SQVTM, CDR2 ANQGSEA. The V gene lost 6 bases and the J gene lost 3 bases, with 9 bases spanning the gap. CDR3 length equals 12 residues. The DNA for the CDR3 is TGCAGCGTCGGCAGGCCCAATCAGCCCCAGCATTTT. It yields the protein CSVGRPNQPQHF. Combining the CDR3 with reference TRBV29-1 and TRBJ1-5 gives the whole variable domain SAVISQKPSRDICQRGTSLTIQCQVDSQVTMMFWYRQQPGQSLTLIATANQGSEATYESGFVIDKFPISRPNLTFSTLTVSNMSPEDSSIYLCSVGRPNQPQHFGDGTRLSIL.

The chain employs TRBV29-1 and TRBJ2-2; D is undetermined. The CDR3 loop spans 13 amino acids. Trimming stripped 6 bases from V and 5 bases from J, with 13 bases between. The germline V gene encodes CDR1 SQVTM and CDR2 ANQGSEA. CDR3 bases: TGCAGCGTCGCGATGGTCAGGACCGGGGAGCTGTTTTTT. Its translation is CSVAMVRTGELFF.

This sequence joins TRBV29-1 and TRBJ2-5; possibly TRBD2 for D (6 bases). This CDR3 region has 13 residues. The germline V gene has CDR1 SQVTM and CDR2 ANQGSEA. The V and J ends lost 7 bases and 7 bases respectively, with 19 bases between them. Written as DNA, the CDR3 is TGCAGCGCCGCTCGCGGGGCCGAGGCGACCCAGTACTTC. This translates into CSAARGAEATQYF.

Notes on this clone: The sample holds other DNA sequences that translate to the same CDR3. The chain combines TRBV29-1 with TRBJ2-3, with no clear D. Trimming took 4 bases from V and 2 from J, leaving 10 bases between them. The CDR3 is 13 residues long. CDR1 is SQVTM and CDR2 is ANQGSEA in the germline V gene. The CDR3 region has the DNA TGCAGCGTTGGCCTCCGGACCACAGATACGCAGTATTTT. Amino acids: CSVGLRTTDTQYF.

Remarks on this clone: Because it lacks the conserved phenylalanine or tryptophan at the end, this CDR3 is likely a read error. The limits of the CDR3 on the DNA are not certain, so only TCRdb's listed CDR3 is given. The rearrangement uses TRBV29-1 and TRBJ1-2; no DNA check was done on the table's D call, TRBD1. The CDR3 extends over 12 residues, inclusive of both ends. Germline values: CDR1 SQVTM, CDR2 ANQGSEA. CDR3: CRTSGRWPRGSA.

The chain couples TRBV30 to TRBJ2-1; the D gene could be TRBD1 or TRBD2 (5 bases each). The CDR3 is 12 amino acids. The V gene's germline CDR1 is GTSNPN and CDR2 SVGIG (reference sequence). V was shortened by 7 bases and J by 7 bases, with 14 bases between the two germline ends. The CDR3 DNA reads as TGTGCCTACGCTCGGGGCAGGAATGAGCAGTTCTTC. Encoded protein: CAYARGRNEQFF.

This clone has just a few counts. The chain employs TRBV4-1 and TRBJ2-2, with 9 nucleotides matching TRBD2. The CDR3 totals 19 residues. Germline trimming cut 1 base from V and 6 bases from J; bases unmatched to any gene: 15. Germline CDR1 reads MGHRA; CDR2 reads YSYEKL. The chain's CDR3 is CASSQVLLRAGGSAGELFF. As DNA, the CDR3 is TGCGCCAGCAGCCAAGTATTACTGAGAGCGGGAGGTTCTGCCGGGGAGCTGTTTTTT.

The table lists this clone with a few counts. The rearrangement links TRBV30 to TRBJ1-5; a possible D gene is TRBD1 (6 bases). Looked up from germline, CDR1 is GTSNPN and CDR2 is SVGIG (reference sequence). This CDR3 contains 15 residues. V was clipped by 0 bases and J by 7 bases, with 16 bases between them. CDR3 coding DNA: TGTGCCTGGAGTGTACAGTTGGGCAGGGGACAGCCCCAGCATTTT. Its translation: CAWSVQLGRGQPQHF.

The chain joins TRBV2 to TRBJ1-1; possible D gene TRBD1, 5 bases. V was shortened by 5 bases and J by 1 base, with 11 bases between the two germline ends. The CDR3 loop spans 14 amino acids. Germline V gene sequence: CDR1 SNHLY, CDR2 FYNNEI. CDR3 protein: CASSLAGTNTEAFF. The CDR3 DNA is TGTGCCAGCAGTCTAGCAGGGACGAACACTGAAGCTTTCTTT.

J is TRBJ1-1 and V is TRBV30; D perhaps matches TRBD1 (5 bases). The CDR3 runs 13 residues. The V gene's germline CDR1 is GTSNPN and CDR2 SVGIG (reference sequence). Trimming cost V 5 bases and J 3 bases, with 13 bases left between them. Written as DNA, the CDR3 is TGTGCCTGGGACGGGACCTCATACACTGAAGCTTTCTTT. Amino acid sequence: CAWDGTSYTEAFF.